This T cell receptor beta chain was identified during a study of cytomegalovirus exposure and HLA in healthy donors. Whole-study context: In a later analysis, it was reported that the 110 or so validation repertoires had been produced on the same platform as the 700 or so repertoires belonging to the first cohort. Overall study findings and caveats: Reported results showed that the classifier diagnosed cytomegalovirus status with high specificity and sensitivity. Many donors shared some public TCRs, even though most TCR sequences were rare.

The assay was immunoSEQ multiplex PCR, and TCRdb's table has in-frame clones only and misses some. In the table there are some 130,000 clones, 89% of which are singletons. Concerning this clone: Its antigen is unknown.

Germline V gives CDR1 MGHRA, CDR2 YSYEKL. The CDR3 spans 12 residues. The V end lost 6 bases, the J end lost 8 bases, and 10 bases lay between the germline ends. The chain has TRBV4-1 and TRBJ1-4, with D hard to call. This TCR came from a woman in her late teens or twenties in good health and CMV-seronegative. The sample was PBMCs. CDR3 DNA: TGCGCCAGCAGACGCAATAGAGAAAAACTGTTTTTT. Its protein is CASRRNREKLFF.